This T cell receptor beta chain was obtained from a study of blood T cell repertoires in COVID-19. Turning to the study itself: T cells, B-cell-depleted T cells, or PBMCs supplied cDNA or gDNA.

This study enrolled people aged about 18 to 95 from about 24 US geographic areas. V shed 4 bases and J 6 bases; nucleotides not matched to a gene: 8. Looked up from germline, CDR1 is SGHTA and CDR2 is FQGNSA. This CDR3 is 15 amino acids long. Original data processing: Reference gene primer amplification in the assay estimated nucleated cell counts. TCRdb keeps only in-frame clones here, not all; method: immunoSEQ multiplex PCR. Clone size and V and J calls were adopted from that table, with D and trimming inferred from the DNA. The sample has 240,000 or so clones; about 82% are singletons. This receptor was obtained from a woman in her 50s who had recovered from COVID-19. This rearrangement joins TRBV7-2 to TRBJ2-3, with TRBD2 identical over 9 bases. Source material: PBMCs or T cells enriched from blood (not recorded which). The DNA for the CDR3 is TGTGCCAGCAGCTATAGCGGGAGTGGCTCCGATACGCAGTATTTT. It yields the protein CASSYSGSGSDTQYF.